Listed below are T cell receptor beta chains from one sample, sequenced in a study of blood T cell repertoires in COVID-19. Method: immunoSEQ multiplex PCR; TCRdb's copy keeps in-frame clones and lacks some. The data hold more than 85,000 clones, with approximately 86% observed a single time. Sample: peripheral blood. The receptors originated from a human donor in a cohort sampled during active COVID-19. Each CDR3 is given with its conserved first and last residue. D genes are given only for firm matches. Clone size is given for some rows only: seen once, a few or many times, or a class if the clone is expanded.

abundance: NA
v_gene: TRBV21-1
d_gene: NA
j_gene: TRBJ1-1
CDR3nt: TGTGCCAGCAGCAAAGGGGCAGGGGGCACTGAAGCTTTCTTT
CDR3aa: CASSKGAGGTEAFF

abundance: once
v_gene: TRBV6-2/TRBV6-3
d_gene: TRBD2
j_gene: TRBJ2-5
CDR3nt: TGTGCCAGCAGTTACGAAGCGGGAGTCCGAGAGACCCAGTACTTC
CDR3aa: CASSYEAGVRETQYF

abundance: NA
v_gene: TRBV7-6
d_gene: NA
j_gene: TRBJ2-5
CDR3nt: TGTGCCAGCAGCAAATACTCGGACAGTGGGCCCCAAGAGACCCAGTACTTC
CDR3aa: CASSKYSDSGPQETQYF

abundance: few
v_gene: TRBV5-4
d_gene: NA
j_gene: TRBJ2-7
CDR3nt: TGTGCCAGCAGCTTGGCGGGGAGAGACGAGCAGTACTTC
CDR3aa: CASSLAGRDEQYF

abundance: NA
v_gene: TRBV4-3
d_gene: NA
j_gene: TRBJ1-1
CDR3nt: TGCGCCAGCAGCCCAACGGAGATGAACACTGAAGCTTTCTTT
CDR3aa: CASSPTEMNTEAFF

abundance: once
v_gene: TRBV2
d_gene: TRBD2
j_gene: TRBJ2-7
CDR3nt: TGTGCCAGCACCGTTAGCGGGAGGCGGCACGAGCAGTACTTC
CDR3aa: CASTVSGRRHEQYF

abundance: NA
v_gene: TRBV7-2
d_gene: NA
j_gene: TRBJ2-3
CDR3nt: TGTGCCAGCAGCTTAGGGTCCAGATTATCCACAGATACGCAGTATTTT
CDR3aa: CASSLGSRLSTDTQYF

abundance: NA
v_gene: TRBV29-1
d_gene: TRBD1
j_gene: TRBJ2-7
CDR3nt: TGCAGCGTTGGCCCGACAGGGGACGAGCAGTACTTC
CDR3aa: CSVGPTGDEQYF

abundance: many
v_gene: TRBV7-9
d_gene: NA
j_gene: TRBJ2-7
CDR3nt: TGTGCCAGCAGGCCACGGGAGGGGCGGGACAGTAGCCCCTACGAGCAGTACTTC
CDR3aa: CASRPREGRDSSPYEQYF

abundance: NA
v_gene: TRBV7-8
d_gene: TRBD1
j_gene: TRBJ1-1
CDR3nt: TGTGCCAGCAGCCGCCGGGACAGCTATGAAGCTTTCTTT
CDR3aa: CASSRRDSYEAFF

abundance: once
v_gene: TRBV11-2
d_gene: TRBD1
j_gene: TRBJ2-7
CDR3nt: TGTGCCAGCAGCCTGGACAGGGGATCCTACGAGCAGTACTTC
CDR3aa: CASSLDRGSYEQYF

abundance: once
v_gene: TRBV9
d_gene: NA
j_gene: TRBJ2-1
CDR3nt: TGTGCCAGCAGCGCCCTAGGCGGCTCCTACAATGAGCAGTTCTTC
CDR3aa: CASSALGGSYNEQFF

abundance: few
v_gene: TRBV2
d_gene: NA
j_gene: TRBJ2-2
CDR3nt: TGTGCCCGGGACGAAGCGGGCGGGGGCTCCGGGGAGCTGTTTTTT
CDR3aa: CARDEAGGGSGELFF

abundance: NA
v_gene: TRBV4-3
d_gene: NA
j_gene: TRBJ1-6
CDR3nt: TGCGCCAGCAGACAATCAGGAGGAATGAATTCACCCCTCCACTTT
CDR3aa: CASRQSGGMNSPLHF

abundance: NA
v_gene: TRBV5-6
d_gene: NA
j_gene: TRBJ2-1
CDR3nt: TGTGCCAGCAGCTTTGGAAGGGGTTACAATGAGCAGTTCTTC
CDR3aa: CASSFGRGYNEQFF

abundance: NA
v_gene: TRBV7-3
d_gene: NA
j_gene: TRBJ1-1
CDR3nt: TGTGCCAGCAGCTTTAACAGGGTAACTGAAGCTTTCTTT
CDR3aa: CASSFNRVTEAFF

abundance: NA
v_gene: TRBV12-5
d_gene: NA
j_gene: TRBJ1-3
CDR3nt: TGTGCTAGTGGTTCGTTCTCTGGAAACACCATATATTTT
CDR3aa: CASGSFSGNTIYF

abundance: NA
v_gene: TRBV7-9
d_gene: TRBD1
j_gene: TRBJ2-7
CDR3nt: TGTGCCAGCAGCTTAGGGGGACAGGGTCGCGAGCAGTACTTC
CDR3aa: CASSLGGQGREQYF

abundance: NA
v_gene: TRBV14
d_gene: TRBD1
j_gene: TRBJ2-2
CDR3nt: TGTGCCAGCAGCCAGGGACAGGGGACCAACACCGGGGAGCTGTTTTTT
CDR3aa: CASSQGQGTNTGELFF

abundance: NA
v_gene: TRBV7-3
d_gene: NA
j_gene: TRBJ1-1
CDR3nt: TGTGCCAGCAGCTTTACGGGGGGATTAAACACTGAAGCTTTCTTT
CDR3aa: CASSFTGGLNTEAFF

abundance: NA
v_gene: TRBV5-3
d_gene: NA
j_gene: TRBJ1-3
CDR3nt: TGTGCCAGAAGCTTGGAGTCTCGCCCGAGCTCTGGAAACACCATATATTTT
CDR3aa: CARSLESRPSSGNTIYF

abundance: NA
v_gene: TRBV28
d_gene: NA
j_gene: TRBJ1-2
CDR3nt: TGTGCCAGCAGTTTTGAGGTGGAGTATGGCTACACCTTC
CDR3aa: CASSFEVEYGYTF

abundance: NA
v_gene: TRBV29-1
d_gene: NA
j_gene: TRBJ1-4
CDR3nt: TGCAGCGTCGTACAAGACATTAATGAAAAACTGTTTTTT
CDR3aa: CSVVQDINEKLFF

abundance: NA
v_gene: TRBV18
d_gene: NA
j_gene: TRBJ1-2
CDR3nt: TGTGCCAGCTCCATAGGACAGAGCTATGGCTACACCTTC
CDR3aa: CASSIGQSYGYTF

abundance: NA
v_gene: TRBV7-9
d_gene: TRBD2
j_gene: TRBJ2-1
CDR3nt: TGTGCCAGCAGCCTTACTAGCGGGGGGACCTACAATGAGCAGTTCTTC
CDR3aa: CASSLTSGGTYNEQFF

abundance: NA
v_gene: TRBV27
d_gene: NA
j_gene: TRBJ2-7
CDR3nt: TGTGCCAGCAGTTTATATGGAGAAAGCTCCTACGAGCAGTACTTC
CDR3aa: CASSLYGESSYEQYF

abundance: NA
v_gene: TRBV29-1
d_gene: NA
j_gene: TRBJ1-2
CDR3nt: TGCAGCGCCGCGGGCCGGGGGGATCTGTATGGCTACACCTTC
CDR3aa: CSAAGRGDLYGYTF

abundance: NA
v_gene: TRBV29-1
d_gene: TRBD2
j_gene: TRBJ2-7
CDR3nt: TGCAGCGCAAGAGGGACTAGCGGGGGGGCATCCTACGAGCAGTACTTC
CDR3aa: CSARGTSGGASYEQYF

abundance: NA
v_gene: TRBV29-1
d_gene: NA
j_gene: TRBJ2-1
CDR3nt: TGCAGCGTGCTCACAGGGTTTAAGAATGAGCAGTTCTTC
CDR3aa: CSVLTGFKNEQFF

abundance: NA
v_gene: TRBV7-8
d_gene: TRBD1
j_gene: TRBJ2-7
CDR3nt: TGTGCCAGCAGCTTCACAGGGGCCTACGAGCAGTACTTC
CDR3aa: CASSFTGAYEQYF

abundance: NA
v_gene: TRBV9
d_gene: TRBD1
j_gene: TRBJ2-1
CDR3nt: TGTGCCAGCAGCGTAGAATACAGGGGCAATGAGCAGTTCTTC
CDR3aa: CASSVEYRGNEQFF

abundance: once
v_gene: TRBV30
d_gene: TRBD1
j_gene: TRBJ1-1
CDR3nt: TGTGCCTGGAGCCAGGGGGCAGTTACTGAAGCTTTCTTT
CDR3aa: CAWSQGAVTEAFF

abundance: few
v_gene: TRBV11-2
d_gene: TRBD1
j_gene: TRBJ1-5
CDR3nt: TGTGCCAGCAGCTTAGGGGCGGGGGACAGGGGGAATCAGCCCCAGCATTTT
CDR3aa: CASSLGAGDRGNQPQHF

abundance: NA
v_gene: TRBV24-1
d_gene: TRBD2
j_gene: TRBJ2-2
CDR3nt: TGTGCCACCAGTGGGGGACTAGCGGGAGTAGGCACCGGGGAGCTGTTTTTT
CDR3aa: CATSGGLAGVGTGELFF

abundance: few
v_gene: TRBV6-5
d_gene: TRBD2
j_gene: TRBJ2-1
CDR3nt: TGTGCCAGCAGTTACTCGACAGCGGGAGGCTTAAATGAGCAGTTCTTC
CDR3aa: CASSYSTAGGLNEQFF

abundance: NA
v_gene: TRBV5-1
d_gene: NA
j_gene: TRBJ2-3
CDR3nt: TGCGCCAGCAGCCTACAGGGTTGGGGTCCAGATACGCAGTATTTT
CDR3aa: CASSLQGWGPDTQYF

abundance: NA
v_gene: TRBV7-9
d_gene: TRBD1
j_gene: TRBJ1-1
CDR3nt: TGTGCCAGCAGCCTAGAGACAGGGTGGGGTACTGAAGCTTTCTTT
CDR3aa: CASSLETGWGTEAFF

abundance: NA
v_gene: TRBV14
d_gene: TRBD1
j_gene: TRBJ1-2
CDR3nt: TGTGCCAGCAGCCAGAGGGCCCCACAGGGGGCTAAGTGGGGAGGCTACACCTTC
CDR3aa: CASSQRAPQGAKWGGYTF

abundance: NA
v_gene: TRBV6-5
d_gene: TRBD2
j_gene: TRBJ2-7
CDR3nt: TGTGCCAGCAGTCTAGCGGAAAGCTCCTACGAGCAGTACTTC
CDR3aa: CASSLAESSYEQYF

abundance: NA
v_gene: TRBV4-3
d_gene: NA
j_gene: TRBJ2-7
CDR3nt: TGCGCCAGCAGCCAAGAATATGGAGTGCGCTTCGACGAGCAGTACTTC
CDR3aa: CASSQEYGVRFDEQYF

abundance: NA
v_gene: TRBV25-1
d_gene: TRBD1
j_gene: TRBJ1-1
CDR3nt: TGTGCCAGCAGTGGAGGACAGGGAGCTTTCTTT
CDR3aa: CASSGGQGAFF

abundance: NA
v_gene: TRBV7-9
d_gene: NA
j_gene: TRBJ1-4
CDR3nt: TGTGCCAGCAGCTTGGCAACAGGGAGTCGCGAAAAACTGTTTTTT
CDR3aa: CASSLATGSREKLFF

abundance: NA
v_gene: TRBV5-5
d_gene: NA
j_gene: TRBJ2-7
CDR3nt: TGTGCCAGCAGCTCCACGCCCGCTATACCCACTAACTACGAGCAGTACTTC
CDR3aa: CASSSTPAIPTNYEQYF

abundance: once
v_gene: TRBV29-1
d_gene: NA
j_gene: TRBJ1-5
CDR3nt: TGCAGCGTTGGCTCCGGGGGTAGTAATCAGCCCCAGCATTTT
CDR3aa: CSVGSGGSNQPQHF

abundance: NA
v_gene: TRBV7-9
d_gene: NA
j_gene: TRBJ2-7
CDR3nt: TGTGCCAGCAGCTCGGGACGGGGGGAGCAGTACTTC
CDR3aa: CASSSGRGEQYF

abundance: once
v_gene: TRBV19
d_gene: TRBD1
j_gene: TRBJ1-2
CDR3nt: TGTGCCAGTAGTACTGGACAGGGGTATGGCTACACCTTC
CDR3aa: CASSTGQGYGYTF

abundance: NA
v_gene: TRBV4-3
d_gene: NA
j_gene: TRBJ2-3
CDR3nt: TGCGCCAGCAGCCAAGATCGGCGGGGCGCCACAGATACGCAGTATTTT
CDR3aa: CASSQDRRGATDTQYF

abundance: NA
v_gene: TRBV7-9
d_gene: NA
j_gene: TRBJ2-1
CDR3nt: TGTGCCAGCAGCCCCCCCCGGAATGAGCAGTTCTTC
CDR3aa: CASSPPRNEQFF

abundance: NA
v_gene: TRBV19
d_gene: NA
j_gene: TRBJ2-2
CDR3nt: TGTGCCAGTAGTATAGGCAGGGGGGTGACCGGGGAGCTGTTTTTT
CDR3aa: CASSIGRGVTGELFF

abundance: NA
v_gene: TRBV5-6
d_gene: NA
j_gene: TRBJ1-2
CDR3nt: TGTGCCAGCAGCTTGGCGGGGGGCGTGGGCTACACCTTC
CDR3aa: CASSLAGGVGYTF

abundance: NA
v_gene: TRBV7-9
d_gene: NA
j_gene: TRBJ2-1
CDR3nt: TGTGCCAGCAGCCATCCTAGGGGGATGGGCTACAATGAGCAGTTCTTC
CDR3aa: CASSHPRGMGYNEQFF

abundance: NA
v_gene: TRBV6-5
d_gene: NA
j_gene: TRBJ2-1
CDR3nt: TGTGCCAGCAGTTACTCGGCCGCCAGGAGGAGTGAGCAGTTCTTC
CDR3aa: CASSYSAARRSEQFF

abundance: NA
v_gene: TRBV29-1
d_gene: TRBD1
j_gene: TRBJ2-7
CDR3nt: TGCAGCGGGACAGGGAGCTCCTACGAGCAGTACTTC
CDR3aa: CSGTGSSYEQYF